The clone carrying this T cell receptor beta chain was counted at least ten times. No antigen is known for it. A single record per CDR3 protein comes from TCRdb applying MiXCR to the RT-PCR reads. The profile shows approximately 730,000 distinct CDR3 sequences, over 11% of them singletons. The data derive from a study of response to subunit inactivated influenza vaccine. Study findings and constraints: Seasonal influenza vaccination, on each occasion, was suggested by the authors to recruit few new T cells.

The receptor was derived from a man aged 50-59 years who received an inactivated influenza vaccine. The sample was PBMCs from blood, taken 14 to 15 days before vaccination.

The CDR3 sequence is CASSQDRSSYNEQFF. The CDR3 bases are TGCGCCAGCAGCCAAGACCGAAGCTCCTACAATGAGCAGTTCTTC. The chain couples TRBV4-3 to TRBJ2-1, with no clear D. Per germline, CDR1 LGHNA and CDR2 YSLEER. Between the trimmed V and J ends, which lost 0 bases and 0 bases, there was a span of 6 bases. The CDR3 runs 15 residues.